The 32 T cell receptor beta chains below come from one sample, sequenced in a study of PD-L1 blockade in urothelial cancer. Repertoires were generated with immunoSEQ multiplex PCR, while TCRdb's copy carries only in-frame clones and drops some. The sample carries about 84,000 clones, roughly 90% recorded once. This specimen consisted of PBMCs, obtained around atezolizumab (anti-PD-L1) treatment. The source is a man in his sixties with urothelial cancer.

The chain joins TRBV10-2 to TRBJ1-2; 10 nucleotides align to TRBD1. The germline CDR1 and CDR2 sequences are WSHSY and SAAADI. The trim removed 8 bases at V and 8 bases at J, leaving 11 bases unmatched. The CDR3 is 14 amino acids. The CDR3 DNA is TGCGCCAGCGCGGGGCAGACAGGGGGCCGGGGCTACACCTTC. This sequence encodes CASAGQTGGRGYTF.

The chain is built from TRBV15 and TRBJ2-3, with D possibly matching TRBD2 (5 bases). CDR1 is LNHNV and CDR2 is YYDKDF in the germline V gene (reference sequence). The CDR3 is 16 residues long. With 1 base removed from V and 0 bases from J, the gap between germline ends came to 11 bases. Written as DNA, the CDR3 is TGTGCCACCAGCAGAGCCAGCGGAGCTAGCACAGATACGCAGTATTTT. This codes for CATSRASGASTDTQYF.

The chain employs TRBV6-1 and TRBJ2-1; perhaps TRBD2 as D (5 bases). Germline V gives CDR1 MNHNS, CDR2 SASEGT. Between the trimmed V and J ends, which lost 2 bases and 6 bases, there was a span of 11 bases. The CDR3 has 14 residues. The CDR3 is CASSEQVAGNEQFF. In DNA, the CDR3 is TGTGCCAGCAGTGAACAGGTGGCGGGCAATGAGCAGTTCTTC.

This clone has a handful of counts. V gene TRBV9 combines with J gene TRBJ2-2; 8 bases line up with TRBD2. The length of the CDR3 is 18 residues. Germline V gives CDR1 SGDLS, CDR2 YYNGEE. V trimming: 3 bases; J trimming: 6 bases; junction bases outside the gene matches: 16. CDR3 in amino acids: CASSALPYGGAWAGELFF. The CDR3 DNA is TGTGCCAGCAGCGCCCTCCCATACGGGGGGGCCTGGGCCGGGGAGCTGTTTTTT.

J is TRBJ1-1 and V is TRBV5-4; 7 bases map to TRBD1. J was trimmed by 4 bases and V by 4 bases; bases with no gene match: 10. Germline CDR1 and CDR2: SGHNT and YYREEE (reference sequence). The CDR3 is 15 residues long. The CDR3 DNA is TGTGCCAGCAGCCAAAAGACAGGGCTAGTCACTGAAGCTTTCTTT. Translation gives CASSQKTGLVTEAFF.

The chain couples TRBV7-2 to TRBJ2-2; 7 bases are a match to TRBD1. Trimming at V came to 4 bases and at J to 6 bases, leaving 5 bases not matched to a gene. Germline-derived CDR1 and CDR2 are SGHTA and FQGNSA. The CDR3 covers 14 residues. The CDR3 sequence is CASSSRQGAGELFF. The CDR3 nucleotides read TGTGCCAGCAGCTCGAGGCAGGGGGCCGGGGAGCTGTTTTTT.

This clone was recorded many times. The V call is TRBV13, the J call TRBJ2-7; D is ambiguous. Germline V gene lookup returns CDR1 PRHDT and CDR2 FYEKMQ (reference sequence). The V end lost 5 bases, the J end lost 5 bases, and 13 bases lay between the germline ends. CDR3 length equals 13 residues. The CDR3 protein is CASSHQSRDEQYF. The CDR3 region has the DNA TGTGCCAGCAGCCATCAGAGCCGGGACGAGCAGTACTTC.

The chain recombines TRBV13 with TRBJ1-2, with D possibly matching TRBD1 (5 bases). Germline loops: CDR1 PRHDT, CDR2 FYEKMQ (reference sequence). The V end lost 3 bases, the J end lost 1 base, and 15 bases lay between the germline ends. CDR3 length: 16 amino acids. CDR3 loop: CASSFRGREVNYGYTF. The CDR3 region has the DNA TGTGCCAGCAGCTTCCGGGGACGGGAGGTTAACTATGGCTACACCTTC.

V and J are TRBV4-3 and TRBJ2-1; D is unclear. Germline V gives CDR1 LGHNA, CDR2 YSLEER. This CDR3 has 16 residues. Between the trimmed V and J ends, which lost 0 bases and 6 bases, there was a span of 15 bases. The CDR3 DNA sequence: TGCGCCAGCAGCCAAGATTATTTCCGGTCGGGCAATGAGCAGTTCTTC. It specifies CASSQDYFRSGNEQFF.

There are a few counts of this clone. This rearrangement joins TRBV2 to TRBJ1-1; D uncertain. CDR1 is SNHLY and CDR2 is FYNNEI in the germline V gene. V gave up 9 bases and J gave up 0 bases, with 5 bases separating them. The CDR3 consists of 11 residues. CDR3 in amino acids: CASTVNTEAFF. CDR3 nucleotides: TGTGCCAGTACAGTGAACACTGAAGCTTTCTTT. Variable domain in full (rest from reference TRBV2 and TRBJ1-1): EPEVTQTPSHQVTQMGQEVILRCVPISNHLYFYWYRQILGQKVEFLVSFYNNEISEKSEIFDDQFSVERPDGSNFTLKIRSTKLEDSAMYFCASTVNTEAFFGQGTRLTVV.

The chain uses TRBV18 and TRBJ2-3; 8 bases map to TRBD2. V was clipped by 4 bases and J by 1 base; unmatched bases: 4. Germline V CDR1 and CDR2: KGHSH, LQKENI. The CDR3 has 15 residues. The CDR3 coding sequence is TGTGCCAGCTCACTGGGACTAGAGGGCACAGATACGCAGTATTTT. As protein: CASSLGLEGTDTQYF.

The chain has TRBV6-1 and TRBJ2-7; D not resolved. This CDR3 is 13 amino acids long. The germline V and J ends were trimmed by 3 bases and 1 base, with 7 bases remaining between them. Germline V gene data show CDR1 as MNHNS and CDR2 as SASEGT. This chain's CDR3 is CASSEPGSYEQYF. CDR3 DNA: TGTGCCAGCAGTGAGCCGGGTTCCTACGAGCAGTACTTC.

This clone was seen a single time. The chain combines TRBV29-1 with TRBJ1-3; D uncertain. Trimming removed 4 bases at V and 0 bases at J, with 4 bases between. Germline assignment: CDR1 SQVTM and CDR2 ANQGSEA. This CDR3 has 12 amino acids. The CDR3 loop is CSVAVSGNTIYF. The DNA for the CDR3 is TGCAGCGTTGCCGTCTCTGGAAACACCATATATTTT.

The rearrangement links TRBV5-1 to TRBJ2-3; weak D call: TRBD1 (6 bases). V dropped 1 base and J dropped 3 bases, with 9 bases sitting between them. Germline V gene sequence: CDR1 SGHRS, CDR2 YFSETQ. The CDR3 length is 14 residues. The CDR3 reads CASSLQQGTDTQYF. In DNA form, the CDR3 reads TGCGCCAGCAGCTTGCAGCAGGGGACAGATACGCAGTATTTT.

This clone turned up a few times. The chain uses TRBV28 and TRBJ2-2; TRBD2 might be the D (6 bases). Trimming left V 2 bases short and J 7 bases short, with 14 bases between. The CDR3 spans 15 residues. The germline V gene encodes CDR1 MDHEN and CDR2 SYDVKM. In DNA form, the CDR3 reads TGTGCCAGCAGTTTAGGGTCGGGAGCGGTCGGGGAGCTGTTTTTT. This encodes CASSLGSGAVGELFF.

The chain couples TRBV7-9 to TRBJ2-1, with TRBD2 as a possible D gene (6 bases). In germline, CDR1 is SEHNR, CDR2 FQNEAQ (reference sequence). This CDR3 is built from 16 residues. V lost 5 bases, J lost 2 bases, and 16 bases lay in between. The CDR3, as DNA: TGTGCCAGCAGCGGGGTGGGGGACTCAACCTACAATGAGCAGTTCTTC. It yields the protein CASSGVGDSTYNEQFF.

The J gene is TRBJ1-2, the V gene TRBV19; perhaps TRBD1 as D (6 bases). The V end lost 3 bases, the J end lost 0 bases, and 14 bases lay between the germline ends. Looked up from germline, CDR1 is LNHDA and CDR2 is SQIVND (reference sequence). The CDR3 covers 16 residues. The CDR3 region has the DNA TGTGCCAGTAGTATCATAGGGACACCTGCTAACTATGGCTACACCTTC. Its protein product is CASSIIGTPANYGYTF.

The chain combines TRBV5-1 with TRBJ1-5; D is ambiguous. Trimming removed 4 bases at V and 10 bases at J, with 21 bases between. The germline V gene has CDR1 SGHRS and CDR2 YFSETQ. The CDR3 length is 15 residues. CDR3 bases: TGCGCCAGCAGCGCCGGGGATACAGAGAGTAGCCCCCAGCATTTT. Protein sequence: CASSAGDTESSPQHF.

The chain couples TRBV9 to TRBJ2-1; the match to TRBD2 covers 12 bases. CDR3 length equals 15 residues. V lost 1 base to trimming and J lost 8 bases; unmatched junction nucleotides: 4. CDR1 is SGDLS and CDR2 is YYNGEE in the germline V gene. CDR3 loop: CASSVLAGGVYEQFF. CDR3 nucleotides: TGTGCCAGCAGCGTACTAGCGGGAGGGGTGTATGAGCAGTTCTTC. Based on the CDR3 plus reference TRBV9 and TRBJ2-1, the full variable domain is DSGVTQTPKHLITATGQRVTLRCSPRSGDLSVYWYQQSLDQGLQFLIQYYNGEERAKGNILERFSAQQFPDLHSELNLSSLELGDSALYFCASSVLAGGVYEQFFGPGTRLTVL.

The CDR3: CASSLAGTGELFF. In DNA form, the CDR3 reads TGTGCCAGCAGCCTAGCCGGCACCGGGGAGCTGTTTTTT. The rearrangement links TRBV27 to TRBJ2-2, with TRBD2 as a possible D gene (5 bases). CDR3 length: 13 amino acids. Trimming removed 6 bases at V and 4 bases at J, with 9 bases between. Germline CDR1 and CDR2: MNHEY and SMNVEV (reference sequence).

The chain employs TRBV5-1 and TRBJ2-1; 7 positions match TRBD1. J gave up 4 bases and V 5 bases, and 3 bases lay outside the gene matches. The CDR3 has 13 residues. The germline V gene has CDR1 SGHRS and CDR2 YFSETQ. CDR3 sequence reads: CASRGTEYNEQFF. CDR3 nucleotides: TGCGCCAGCAGGGGGACAGAGTACAATGAGCAGTTCTTC. The full variable domain, its missing parts supplied by reference TRBV5-1 and TRBJ2-1, is KAGVTQTPRYLIKTRGQQVTLSCSPISGHRSVSWYQQTPGQGLQFLFEYFSETQRNKGNFPGRFSGRQFSNSRSEMNVSTLELGDSALYLCASRGTEYNEQFFGPGTRLTVL.

This clone was recorded only once. The J gene is TRBJ2-4, the V gene TRBV28; TRBD2 agrees at 11 bases. Germline CDR1 reads MDHEN; CDR2 reads SYDVKM. The CDR3 extends over 15 amino acids. With V trimmed by 6 bases and J by 6 bases, 7 bases remained unmatched. The CDR3 bases are TGTGCCAGCAGCTTAGCGGGAGGGCCGGGAAACATTCAGTACTTC. Protein sequence: CASSLAGGPGNIQYF. Variable domain in full (rest from reference TRBV28 and TRBJ2-4): DVKVTQSSRYLVKRTGEKVFLECVQDMDHENMFWYRQDPGLGLRLIYFSYDVKMKEKGDIPEGYSVSREKKERFSLILESASTNQTSMYLCASSLAGGPGNIQYFGAGTRLSVL.

The chain recombines TRBV9 with TRBJ1-2, with 10 nucleotides matching TRBD1. Trimming took 3 bases from V and 5 from J; bases not matched to a gene: 7. From germline, CDR1 is SGDLS and CDR2 YYNGEE. The CDR3 is made up of 15 amino acids. CDR3 DNA: TGTGCCAGCAGCGCGATGACAGGGGGCTCATATGGCTACACCTTC. Translation gives CASSAMTGGSYGYTF.

The chain employs TRBV7-8 and TRBJ2-7; tentatively, D is TRBD1 (5 bases). The CDR3 has 11 amino acids. V was trimmed by 5 bases and J by 7 bases, leaving 9 bases between them. Germline CDR1 reads SGHVS; CDR2 reads FQNEAQ. As DNA, the CDR3 is TGTGCCAGCAGCCTGGACATGGAGCAGTACTTC. This sequence encodes CASSLDMEQYF.

V usage is TRBV5-4 and J usage is TRBJ2-7, with 8 bases that match TRBD1. The ends lost 3 bases at V and 3 bases at J; junction bases unmatched: 2. The CDR3 covers 13 residues. CDR1 SGHNT and CDR2 YYREEE come from the germline V gene (reference sequence). The CDR3 region has the DNA TGTGCCAGCAGCTCGGACAGGGACTACGAGCAGTACTTC. Its translation is CASSSDRDYEQYF.

The V gene is TRBV28, the J gene TRBJ2-1, with TRBD2 as a possible D gene (6 bases). The CDR3 has 14 residues. The germline V gene encodes CDR1 MDHEN and CDR2 SYDVKM. The V and J ends lost 5 bases and 6 bases respectively, with 14 bases between them. For the CDR3, the DNA is TGTGCCAGCAGTCTGGGCGGGCGGGGCAATGAGCAGTTCTTC. Its translation is CASSLGGRGNEQFF.

The genes are TRBV9 and TRBJ2-3; 11 positions agree with TRBD2. This CDR3 is built from 22 residues. Germline V lookup: CDR1 SGDLS, CDR2 YYNGEE. J was trimmed by 0 bases and V by 4 bases; bases with no gene match: 22. The CDR3 protein is CASSISSGRTWSPPTSTDTQYF. CDR3 nucleotide sequence: TGTGCCAGCAGCATATCTAGCGGGAGGACCTGGAGCCCTCCGACTAGCACAGATACGCAGTATTTT.

The rearrangement links TRBV5-4 to TRBJ2-1; 12 bases are a match to TRBD2. The V gene end was trimmed by 2 bases and the J gene end by 6 bases; junction bases not matched to a gene: 3. The CDR3 consists of 15 residues. Germline loops: CDR1 SGHNT, CDR2 YYREEE (reference sequence). The CDR3 loop is CASSFPSGGANEQFF. For the CDR3, the DNA is TGTGCCAGCAGCTTTCCTAGCGGGGGGGCCAATGAGCAGTTCTTC. Based on the CDR3 plus reference TRBV5-4 and TRBJ2-1, the full variable domain is ETGVTQSPTHLIKTRGQQVTLRCSSQSGHNTVSWYQQALGQGPQFIFQYYREEENGRGNFPPRFSGLQFPNYSSELNVNALELDDSALYLCASSFPSGGANEQFFGPGTRLTVL.

The chain is built from TRBV6-5 and TRBJ2-7; the D gene is possibly TRBD1 (5 bases). This CDR3 region has 11 residues. The germline gives CDR1 MNHEY, CDR2 SVGAGI. V was trimmed by 8 bases and J by 4 bases, leaving 9 bases between them. The CDR3 loop reads CASGQGYEQYF. CDR3 in DNA: TGTGCCAGCGGCCAGGGATACGAGCAGTACTTC.

The chain carries TRBV4-2 and TRBJ1-2; TRBD1 might be the D (6 bases). Germline lookup yields CDR1 LGHNA and CDR2 YNFKEQ. V was clipped by 0 bases and J by 4 bases, with 18 bases between them. This CDR3 comprises 17 residues. The CDR3 spells CASSQDRKGHRAYGYTF. Here the CDR3 DNA reads TGTGCCAGCAGCCAAGACCGGAAAGGGCACAGGGCCTATGGCTACACCTTC.

The chain is built from TRBV28 and TRBJ2-7, with a weak D call TRBD2 (6 bases). V lost 2 bases to trimming and J lost 1 base, with 12 bases between them. CDR1 MDHEN and CDR2 SYDVKM come from the germline V gene. This CDR3 spans 15 amino acids. CDR3 in DNA: TGTGCCAGCAGTTTACCCGGAAGCGGGTCCTACGAGCAGTACTTC. This codes for CASSLPGSGSYEQYF.

The chain links TRBV4-3 to TRBJ2-7, with TRBD1 matching 9 bases. This CDR3 comprises 17 residues. The ends lost 1 base at V and 4 bases at J; junction bases unmatched: 11. The germline CDR1 and CDR2 sequences are LGHNA and YSLEER. DNA for the CDR3: TGCGCCAGCAGCCAAGGTTTAGGGACAGGGAACACTTACGAGCAGTACTTC. This gives the protein CASSQGLGTGNTYEQYF.